These 10 T cell receptor beta chains were all obtained from the same sample, sequenced in a study of chemoradiotherapy in HPV16-positive cancers. Sequenced by immunoSEQ multiplex PCR; TCRdb stores in-frame clones only, minus some. The sample has tens of thousands of clones; 89% are singletons. The material was blood, obtained from a patient who underwent chemoradiotherapy. The receptors come from a human donor with HPV-associated anogenital cancer.

In this sample, this clone is medium-sized. This chain links TRBV6-6 with TRBJ2-2; 11 bases are shared with TRBD1. The length of the CDR3 is 15 residues. The V gene's germline CDR1 is MNHNY and CDR2 SVGAGI (reference sequence). Germline trimming cut 5 bases from V and 6 bases from J; bases unmatched to any gene: 5. The CDR3 region is CASSPGQGEAGELFF. CDR3 nucleotide sequence: TGTGCCAGCAGTCCGGGACAGGGGGAGGCCGGGGAGCTGTTTTTT.

The chain uses TRBV19 and TRBJ2-5, with D unresolved. The CDR3 loop spans 13 amino acids. Germline-derived CDR1 and CDR2 are LNHDA and SQIVND (reference sequence). V was shortened by 4 bases and J by 2 bases, with 8 bases between the two germline ends. The CDR3 DNA reads as TGTGCCAGTAGTAATTCTAGGCAAGAGACCCAGTACTTC. It specifies CASSNSRQETQYF.

This chain connects TRBV9 to TRBJ2-1; 14 nucleotides align to TRBD2. V gave up 6 bases and J gave up 5 bases; unmatched junction bases: 22. The V gene's germline CDR1 is SGDLS and CDR2 YYNGEE. The CDR3 totals 21 residues. The chain's CDR3 is CASTPWPGLAGEGSSDNEQFF. The CDR3 DNA follows: TGTGCCAGCACCCCCTGGCCGGGACTAGCGGGAGAGGGGAGCTCGGACAATGAGCAGTTCTTC. The entire variable domain, with the rest obtained from reference TRBV9 and TRBJ2-1, is as follows: DSGVTQTPKHLITATGQRVTLRCSPRSGDLSVYWYQQSLDQGLQFLIQYYNGEERAKGNILERFSAQQFPDLHSELNLSSLELGDSALYFCASTPWPGLAGEGSSDNEQFFGPGTRLTVL.

The chain is built from TRBV12-5 and TRBJ1-5; D uncertain. Trimming left V 0 bases short and J 4 bases short, with 4 bases between. The CDR3 loop spans 13 amino acids. The germline gives CDR1 LGHNT, CDR2 FRNRAP. The CDR3 bases are TGTGCTAGTGGTTTGGTAGGGAATCAGCCCCAGCATTTT. This encodes CASGLVGNQPQHF.

V is TRBV6-5 and J is TRBJ1-2; D unresolved. Trimming took off 0 bases at V and 3 bases at J, with 8 bases between the two ends. The CDR3 runs 14 residues. Germline CDR1 and CDR2: MNHEY and SVGAGI. CDR3 nucleotides: TGTGCCAGCAGTTACTCGGATCGCGACTATGGCTACACCTTC. Amino acid sequence: CASSYSDRDYGYTF.

The chain combines TRBV7-9 with TRBJ2-7; D remains unclear. The CDR3 has 14 amino acids. Germline CDR1 and CDR2: SEHNR and FQNEAQ (reference sequence). V lost 1 base and J 2 bases, leaving 9 bases between the germline ends. The CDR3 here is CASSLVGFAYEQYF. CDR3 DNA sequence: TGTGCCAGCAGCTTAGTTGGGTTCGCCTACGAGCAGTACTTC.

The V call is TRBV7-2, the J call TRBJ2-3, with D unresolved. V lost 5 bases and J lost 5, with 8 bases in between. Germline values: CDR1 SGHTA, CDR2 FQGNSA. This CDR3 is built from 12 residues. In DNA, the CDR3 is TGTGCCAGCAGCCCATTTCAAGATACGCAGTATTTT. Protein: CASSPFQDTQYF.

The J gene is TRBJ2-1, the V gene TRBV7-2, with D unresolved. The CDR3 has 13 residues. Germline V gene lookup returns CDR1 SGHTA and CDR2 FQGNSA. V was shortened by 3 bases and J by 10 bases, with 13 bases between the two germline ends. CDR3 sequence reads: CASSFFVKEEQFF. CDR3 sequence (DNA): TGTGCCAGCAGCTTTTTCGTAAAAGAGGAGCAGTTCTTC.

The chain combines TRBV6-5 with TRBJ1-2; D remains ambiguous. The V gene's germline CDR1 is MNHEY and CDR2 SVGAGI. The CDR3 contains 13 residues. The V end was cut by 2 bases, the J end by 5 bases, with 9 bases between. CDR3 region: CASSYMVSYGYTF. In nucleotides, the CDR3 is TGTGCCAGCAGTTACATGGTCTCATATGGCTACACCTTC.

The chain couples TRBV7-3 to TRBJ2-7; weak D call: TRBD1 (6 bases). The V gene's germline CDR1 is SGHTA and CDR2 FQGTGA. The CDR3 sequence is 14 residues long. The V end was cut by 4 bases, the J end by 7 bases, with 17 bases between. The CDR3 bases are TGTGCCAGCAGCTGGGGACATCTCTCAGGGGAGCAGTACTTC. This codes for CASSWGHLSGEQYF.